The clone carrying this T cell receptor (beta chain) was seen only a few times. The antigen is unknown. For TCR, cDNA came from 5'RACE template switching, which added a universal primer site and UMIs. TCRdb reprocessed the 5' RACE reads with MiXCR, giving one entry per CDR3 protein. The sample holds some 350,000 distinct CDR3 sequences, approximately 3.9% seen once. This record belongs to a study of T cells after yellow fever vaccination. The study, taken as a whole, reports: Clones from primary vaccination mostly reappeared after the booster (less than 98% CD4, approximately 86% CD8). The bulk population could contribute abundant contaminating clonotypes to FACS-sorted repertoires. Peak timing came faster in the weaker secondary response, day 5 versus 15.

Germline V gives CDR1 LGHNA, CDR2 YNFKEQ. The CDR3 contains 16 residues. Trimming shortened V by 0 bases and J by 3 bases, and 12 bases separated the two germline ends. The source of this sequence is a man between 18 and 35 years old who received the YFV17D yellow fever vaccine. The sample consisted of PBMCs, taken 5 days after the yellow fever booster vaccination. This chain uses TRBV4-2 with TRBJ1-5; D remains unclear. The CDR3 bases are TGTGCCAGCAGCCAAGAGGATCAAAGGGACAATCAGCCCCAGCATTTT. It is translated as CASSQEDQRDNQPQHF.